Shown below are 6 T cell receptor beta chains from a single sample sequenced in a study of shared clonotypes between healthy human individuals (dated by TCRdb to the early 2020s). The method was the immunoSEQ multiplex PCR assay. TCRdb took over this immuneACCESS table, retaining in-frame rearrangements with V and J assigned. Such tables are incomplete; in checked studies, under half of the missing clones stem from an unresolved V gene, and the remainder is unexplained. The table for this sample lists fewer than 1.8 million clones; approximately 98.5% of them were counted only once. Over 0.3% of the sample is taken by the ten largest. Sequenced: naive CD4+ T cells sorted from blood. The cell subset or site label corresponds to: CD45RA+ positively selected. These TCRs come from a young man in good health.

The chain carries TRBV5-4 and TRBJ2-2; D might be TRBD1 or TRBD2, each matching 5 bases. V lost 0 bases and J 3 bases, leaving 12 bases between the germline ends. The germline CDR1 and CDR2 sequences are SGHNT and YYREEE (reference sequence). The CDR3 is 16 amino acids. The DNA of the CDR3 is TGTGCCAGCAGCTTGGATCCCGGGGCCTACACCGGGGAGCTGTTTTTT. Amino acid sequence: CASSLDPGAYTGELFF.

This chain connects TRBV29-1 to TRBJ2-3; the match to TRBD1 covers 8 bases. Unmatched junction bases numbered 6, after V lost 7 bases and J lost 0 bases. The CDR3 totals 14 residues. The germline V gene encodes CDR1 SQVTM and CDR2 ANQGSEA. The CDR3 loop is CSAGQGESTDTQYF. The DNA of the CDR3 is TGCAGCGCCGGACAGGGCGAAAGCACAGATACGCAGTATTTT.

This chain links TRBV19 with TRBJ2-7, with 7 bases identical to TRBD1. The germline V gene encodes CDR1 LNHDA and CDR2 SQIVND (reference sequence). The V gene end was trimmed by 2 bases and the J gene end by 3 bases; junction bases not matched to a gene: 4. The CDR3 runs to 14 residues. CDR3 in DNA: TGTGCCAGTAGTATAAGCCAGGGGGTCTACGAGCAGTACTTC. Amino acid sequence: CASSISQGVYEQYF.

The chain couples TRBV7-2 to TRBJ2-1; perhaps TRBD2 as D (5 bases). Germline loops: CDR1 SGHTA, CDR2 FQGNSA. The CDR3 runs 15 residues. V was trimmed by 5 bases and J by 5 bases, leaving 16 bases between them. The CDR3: CASSPSRAADNEQFF. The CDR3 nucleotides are TGTGCCAGCAGCCCTAGCCGGGCAGCGGACAATGAGCAGTTCTTC.

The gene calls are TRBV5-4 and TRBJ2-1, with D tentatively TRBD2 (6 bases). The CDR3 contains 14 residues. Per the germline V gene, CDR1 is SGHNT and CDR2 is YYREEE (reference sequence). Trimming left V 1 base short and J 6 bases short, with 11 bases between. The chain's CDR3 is CASSLSTSPNEQFF. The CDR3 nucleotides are TGTGCCAGCAGCTTGAGTACTAGCCCCAATGAGCAGTTCTTC. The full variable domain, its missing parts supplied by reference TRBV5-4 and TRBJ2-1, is ETGVTQSPTHLIKTRGQQVTLRCSSQSGHNTVSWYQQALGQGPQFIFQYYREEENGRGNFPPRFSGLQFPNYSSELNVNALELDDSALYLCASSLSTSPNEQFFGPGTRLTVL.

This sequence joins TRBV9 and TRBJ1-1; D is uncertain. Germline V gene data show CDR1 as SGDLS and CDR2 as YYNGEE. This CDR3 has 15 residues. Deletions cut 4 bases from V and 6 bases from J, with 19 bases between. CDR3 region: CASSIVVGPNAEAFF. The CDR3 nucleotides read TGTGCCAGCAGCATCGTCGTGGGCCCCAACGCTGAAGCTTTCTTT.